The entry below describes one TCR beta chain. Its antigen is still unknown. This record belongs to a study of cytomegalovirus exposure and HLA in healthy donors. The study's findings and limits: V segments that were indistinguishable, TRBV6-2 and TRBV6-3 among them, were omitted from analysis. About 87% or about 30% of the time was how often most TCR beta V segments were productive, according to an earlier analysis.

13 Jbeta primers and 60 Vbeta primers were used for the PCR. Profiled with immunoSEQ multiplex PCR; TCRdb holds only in-frame clones, not every one. The sample has some 190,000 clones; 82% are singletons. Germline assignment: CDR1 MDHEN and CDR2 SYDVKM. V lost 6 bases to trimming and J lost 0 bases; unmatched junction nucleotides: 13. This CDR3 comprises 17 residues. This chain links TRBV28 with TRBJ1-1; 7 bases match TRBD1. The sequence was obtained from a man in his forties in good health and CMV-seronegative. The sample was PBMCs. As DNA, the CDR3 is TGTGCCAGCAGCGGAGCGACAGGGTGGGGAATGAACACTGAAGCTTTCTTT. It yields the protein CASSGATGWGMNTEAFF.